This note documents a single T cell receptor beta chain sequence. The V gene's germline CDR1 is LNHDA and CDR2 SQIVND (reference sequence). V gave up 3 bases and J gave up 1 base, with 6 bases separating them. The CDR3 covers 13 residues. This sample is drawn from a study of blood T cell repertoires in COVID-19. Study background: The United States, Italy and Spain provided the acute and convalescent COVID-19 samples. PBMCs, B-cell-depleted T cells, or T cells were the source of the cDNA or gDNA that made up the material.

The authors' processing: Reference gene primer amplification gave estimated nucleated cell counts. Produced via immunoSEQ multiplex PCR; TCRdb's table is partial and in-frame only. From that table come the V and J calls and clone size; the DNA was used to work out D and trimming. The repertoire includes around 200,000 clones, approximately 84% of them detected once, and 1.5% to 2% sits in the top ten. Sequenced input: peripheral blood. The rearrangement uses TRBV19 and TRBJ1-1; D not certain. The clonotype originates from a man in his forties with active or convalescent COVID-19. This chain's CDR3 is CASSILQNTEAFF. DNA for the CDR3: TGTGCCAGTAGTATCTTACAGAACACTGAAGCTTTCTTT.